One sample yielded the 20 T cell receptor beta chains listed below, sequenced in a study of vaccination effects on CD4 cells after COVID-19. Antigen specificity for these receptors is unknown. Having been cultured for roughly 10 days, the cells underwent CD4+ T cell isolation. All participants had two doses of either the BNT162b2 or mRNA-1273 vaccine. The assay was immunoSEQ multiplex PCR, and TCRdb's table has in-frame clones only and misses some. Seen here are about 47,000 clones, 60% to 75% observed once, and the top ten hold around 7%. The sample was CD4+ T cells from PBMCs cultured without peptide, taken after COVID-19 vaccination. Source of these receptors: a human donor who received a COVID-19 vaccine.

The chain has TRBV10-2 and TRBJ2-1; 7 bases are a match to TRBD2. The J segment lost 6 bases and the V segment lost 8 bases, leaving 7 bases of the junction unmatched. This CDR3 comprises 13 residues. Per germline, CDR1 WSHSY and CDR2 SAAADI. CDR3 coding DNA: TGCGCCAGCGGTCTGACGGGGGGCAATGAGCAGTTCTTC. Translated: CASGLTGGNEQFF.

This CDR3 is CASGTRGRDEKLFF. The CDR3 DNA sequence: TGTGCCAGTGGGACAAGGGGCAGGGATGAAAAACTGTTTTTT. This rearrangement joins TRBV11-2 to TRBJ1-4, with D possibly TRBD1 on 6 matching bases. V lost 9 bases, J lost 6 bases, and 17 bases lay in between. Germline V gives CDR1 SGHAT, CDR2 FQNNGV. This CDR3 spans 14 amino acids.

This chain connects TRBV7-2 to TRBJ1-2; 9 bases align to TRBD1. Germline lookup yields CDR1 SGHTA and CDR2 FQGNSA. Trimming at V came to 0 bases and at J to 7 bases, leaving 6 bases not matched to a gene. CDR3 size: 15 residues. The CDR3 DNA sequence: TGTGCCAGCAGCTTAGCTTTGGGACAGGGCTTTGGCTACACCTTC. Translation: CASSLALGQGFGYTF.

The chain employs TRBV2 and TRBJ2-5; 9 nucleotides align to TRBD1. Germline V CDR1 and CDR2: SNHLY, FYNNEI. The CDR3 has 14 amino acids. V was clipped by 6 bases and J by 4 bases; unmatched bases: 6. The CDR3 spells CASRTGTGLETQYF. CDR3 bases: TGTGCCAGCAGAACCGGGACAGGGTTAGAGACCCAGTACTTC.

V and J are TRBV15 and TRBJ2-7; D is possibly TRBD2 (6 bases). Germline CDR1 LNHNV, CDR2 YYDKDF (reference sequence). The CDR3 has 15 residues. Trimming left V 0 bases short and J 2 bases short, with 11 bases between. The chain's CDR3 is CATSREAGIAYEQYF. In nucleotides, the CDR3 is TGTGCCACCAGCAGAGAGGCGGGGATTGCCTACGAGCAGTACTTC. Variable domain in full (rest from reference TRBV15 and TRBJ2-7): DAMVIQNPRYQVTQFGKPVTLSCSQTLNHNVMYWYQQKSSQAPKLLFHYYDKDFNNEADTPDNFQSRRPNTSFCFLDIRSPGLGDTAMYLCATSREAGIAYEQYFGPGTRLTVT.

This sequence joins TRBV4-2 and TRBJ2-7; D is perhaps TRBD2 (5 bases). The CDR3 consists of 16 residues. V dropped 0 bases and J dropped 3 bases, with 15 bases sitting between them. Germline-derived CDR1 and CDR2 are LGHNA and YNFKEQ. CDR3 DNA: TGTGCCAGCAGCCAAGATGTTGTGGCGGGTAACTACGAGCAGTACTTC. Its protein product is CASSQDVVAGNYEQYF.

V gene TRBV4-1 combines with J gene TRBJ2-4; D gene unclear. CDR3 length equals 17 residues. The V gene's germline CDR1 is MGHRA and CDR2 YSYEKL. Trimming took off 1 base at V and 0 bases at J, with 13 bases between the two ends. Written as DNA, the CDR3 is TGCGCCAGCAGCCAAGTCGATCCGACTTTAGCCAAAAACATTCAGTACTTC. Translation gives CASSQVDPTLAKNIQYF.

In its sample, this clone was seen a few times. The chain links TRBV5-4 to TRBJ2-2; D possibly corresponds to TRBD1 (6 bases). The CDR3 is made up of 14 amino acids. The germline V and J ends were trimmed by 7 bases and 1 base, with 11 bases remaining between them. From germline, CDR1 is SGHNT and CDR2 YYREEE (reference sequence). The CDR3 nucleotides are TGTGCCAGCTCCTGGGACATGAACACCGGGGAGCTGTTTTTT. Translated, it gives CASSWDMNTGELFF.

This clone was detected a few times. This rearrangement joins TRBV9 to TRBJ2-7; 11 bases match TRBD2. There are 17 residues in the CDR3. The J segment lost 3 bases and the V segment lost 4 bases, leaving 12 bases of the junction unmatched. Germline-derived CDR1 and CDR2 are SGDLS and YYNGEE. CDR3 nucleotide sequence: TGTGCCAGCAGCACCCACTCCGGGACTAGCGGATTCTACGAGCAGTACTTC. Protein product: CASSTHSGTSGFYEQYF.

The J gene is TRBJ2-1, the V gene TRBV19; D unclear. CDR1 and CDR2 from the germline V gene are LNHDA and SQIVND (reference sequence). Trimming took 3 bases from V and 0 from J, leaving 12 bases between them. The CDR3 sequence is 16 residues long. The CDR3 protein is CASSIRTFHSYNEQFF. The CDR3 nucleotides read TGTGCCAGTAGTATTAGGACGTTCCACTCCTACAATGAGCAGTTCTTC.

CDR3 sequence reads: CASSYVGGSSYEQYF. For the CDR3, the DNA is TGTGCCAGCAGTTACGTGGGGGGTAGCTCCTACGAGCAGTACTTC. The rearrangement joins TRBV6-6 to TRBJ2-7; possible D gene TRBD2, 6 bases. This CDR3 is built from 15 residues. CDR1 MNHNY and CDR2 SVGAGI come from the germline V gene (reference sequence). Trimming stripped 2 bases from V and 0 bases from J, with 11 bases between.

The chain carries TRBV30 and TRBJ1-6; D gene uncertain. The V and J ends lost 4 bases and 0 bases respectively, with 13 bases between them. This CDR3 is 16 amino acids long. Germline V lookup: CDR1 GTSNPN, CDR2 SVGIG (reference sequence). CDR3 residues: CAWKSLRSSYNSPLHF. The DNA for the CDR3 is TGTGCCTGGAAATCCCTGCGGAGCTCCTATAATTCACCCCTCCACTTT.

This clone appeared once. The chain employs TRBV25-1 and TRBJ2-4; D is possibly TRBD1 (5 bases). The CDR3 has 13 residues. Germline CDR1 and CDR2: MGHDK and SYGVNS. V was pared by 7 bases and J by 2 bases, with 9 bases between. CDR3 protein: CASTGQTKNIQYF. DNA of the CDR3: TGTGCCAGCACCGGACAAACCAAAAACATTCAGTACTTC.

This clone was observed once. This chain joins TRBV19 and TRBJ2-2; 7 bases are a match to TRBD1. V trimming: 6 bases; J trimming: 1 base; junction bases outside the gene matches: 5. Germline CDR1 LNHDA, CDR2 SQIVND (reference sequence). There are 15 residues in the CDR3. The CDR3 here is CASRTDRVNTGELFF. CDR3 nucleotides: TGTGCCAGTAGAACCGACAGGGTGAACACCGGGGAGCTGTTTTTT.

CDR3 nucleotides: TGTGCCAGCAGTCCGACAGGGATAGGTGGCTACACCTTC. The encoded protein is CASSPTGIGGYTF. V is TRBV6-5 and J is TRBJ1-2; 7 bases align to TRBD1. Trimming cost V 5 bases and J 7 bases; bases outside gene matches: 7. Germline CDR1 reads MNHEY; CDR2 reads SVGAGI. The CDR3 consists of 13 residues.

The rearrangement joins TRBV25-1 to TRBJ2-2; TRBD1 might be the D (6 bases). The V and J ends lost 1 base and 6 bases respectively, with 18 bases between them. Germline CDR1 is MGHDK and CDR2 is SYGVNS. The CDR3 runs 17 residues. CDR3: CASSELRGRGYPGELFF. In DNA form, the CDR3 reads TGTGCCAGCAGTGAATTACGGGGCAGGGGTTATCCCGGGGAGCTGTTTTTT.

The chain couples TRBV27 to TRBJ2-5; D gene unclear. The CDR3 loop spans 13 amino acids. Trimming removed 1 base from V and 4 bases from J, with 7 bases in between. Per germline, CDR1 MNHEY and CDR2 SMNVEV (reference sequence). The CDR3 is CASSLWPGETQYF. The CDR3 DNA is TGTGCCAGCAGTTTATGGCCGGGAGAGACCCAGTACTTC.

The rearrangement uses TRBV19 and TRBJ2-7; a weak D match, TRBD2 (5 bases). The ends were cut back, 8 bases at V and 2 bases at J, with 16 bases in the middle. Germline V CDR1 and CDR2: LNHDA, SQIVND (reference sequence). The CDR3 extends over 14 amino acids. DNA of the CDR3: TGTGCCAGTGGGGTGCCCGGGAAAACCTACGAGCAGTACTTC. Encoded protein: CASGVPGKTYEQYF.

The chain combines TRBV27 with TRBJ2-5; weak D call: TRBD2 (7 bases). Per germline, CDR1 MNHEY and CDR2 SMNVEV (reference sequence). CDR3 size: 14 residues. V shed 4 bases and J shed 4 bases, with 13 bases lying between them. The CDR3, as DNA: TGTGCCAGCAGTTCCTGGGGGGGGGCAGAGACCCAGTACTTC. This codes for CASSSWGGAETQYF.

The chain joins TRBV11-2 to TRBJ1-2; TRBD1 might be the D (5 bases). CDR1 and CDR2 from the germline V gene are SGHAT and FQNNGV. Trimming cost V 2 bases and J 8 bases, with 9 bases left between them. CDR3 length equals 12 residues. In DNA, the CDR3 is TGTGCCAGCAGCTTACCGGGGGGGGGCTACACCTTC. This encodes CASSLPGGGYTF.